Listed below are T cell receptor beta chains from one sample, sequenced in a study of human T cells and chemical hapten exposure. TCRdb reprocessed the RACE reads via MiXCR and lists one record per CDR3 protein. The data contain some 350,000 distinct CDR3 sequences, roughly 6.9% of them seen just once; the ten biggest clones take up around 8.4%. Specimen: whole blood, collected in connection with sensitization to the hapten diphenylcyclopropenone (DPC). The receptors here all came from a woman aged 18-30 years with alopecia areata. Some clones in this sample may be carry-over from other donors' samples. CDR3s include the opening cysteine and the closing phenylalanine or tryptophan. The D gene is left open where the match is weak. Size values are once, few and many counts, or a class for expanded clones, and some rows have none.

D gene | J gene | clone size | V gene | CDR3 DNA | CDR3 protein
- | TRBJ1-2 | many | TRBV28 | TGTGCCAGCAGTTCTGTTGATGGCTACACCTTC | CASSSVDGYTF
- | TRBJ2-6 | many | TRBV7-9 | TGTGCCAGCAGCCCAGGACGGGGATTCTCTGGGGCCAACGTCCTGACTTTC | CASSPGRGFSGANVLTF
- | TRBJ2-7 | few | TRBV7-9 | TGTGCCAGCAGCTTAATTGGGGGGCACGAGCAGTACTTC | CASSLIGGHEQYF
- | TRBJ1-2 | - | TRBV3-1 | TGTGCCAGCAGCCCTGGAGCGAGGGACTATGGCTACACCTTC | CASSPGARDYGYTF
- | TRBJ1-6 | - | TRBV27 | TGTGCCAGCAGTGAAAAAGGGCCCCTCTATAATTCACCCCTCCACTTT | CASSEKGPLYNSPLHF
- | TRBJ2-3 | many | TRBV10-3 | TGTGCCATCAGTGTTCGGGGGGATACGCAGTATTTT | CAISVRGDTQYF
- | TRBJ2-3 | many | TRBV20-1 | TGCAGTGCTGGGAGTCGCACAGATACGCAGTATTTT | CSAGSRTDTQYF
- | TRBJ2-3 | few | TRBV20-1 | TGCAGTGCTAGTCTTTCGGCGGGGGCCCTACGGCCAGATACGCAGTATTTT | CSASLSAGALRPDTQYF
TRBD1 | TRBJ2-4 | - | TRBV29-1 | TGCAGCGTTGAAGCAGGACAGGGTAGAAACATTCAGTACTTC | CSVEAGQGRNIQYF
- | TRBJ1-2 | few | TRBV7-9 | TGTGCCAGCAGCCACTACCCCGAGTTTAACTATGGCTACACCTTC | CASSHYPEFNYGYTF
- | TRBJ1-1 | - | TRBV7-2 | TGTGCCAGCGGGAAGCGACAGACCAACACTGAAGCTTTCTTT | CASGKRQTNTEAFF
- | TRBJ2-5 | - | TRBV7-2 | TGTGCCAGCAGCTTAGCACAGTTACCGTACCAAGAGACCCAGTACTTC | CASSLAQLPYQETQYF
TRBD1 | TRBJ1-1 | - | TRBV29-1 | TGCAGCGCCAGACAGGGGTCACAGGGGACTGAAGCTTTCTTT | CSARQGSQGTEAFF
- | TRBJ2-7 | few | TRBV29-1 | TGCAGCGTTCGGGGAGGCGAGCAGTACTTC | CSVRGGEQYF
- | TRBJ1-1 | - | TRBV7-9 | TGTGCCAGCAGCCCCCTTGAGAGTTCTGAAGCTTTCTTT | CASSPLESSEAFF
- | TRBJ1-5 | many | TRBV2 | TGTGCCAGCAGTGAAAGGGCAGATCAGCCCCAGCATTTT | CASSERADQPQHF
TRBD1 | TRBJ2-1 | many | TRBV4-1 | TGCGCCAGCAGCTACCGGGACAGGGATGGCAATGAGCAGTTCTTC | CASSYRDRDGNEQFF
TRBD1 | TRBJ2-1 | - | TRBV29-1 | TGCAGCGTTGACAGGGGGACAGGGGCGATTACTGGGAATGAGCAGTTCTTC | CSVDRGTGAITGNEQFF
- | TRBJ2-7 | many | TRBV27 | TGTGCCAGCAGTTCTCAGTGGGGCACGGGCGAGCAGTACTTC | CASSSQWGTGEQYF
- | TRBJ2-3 | many | TRBV6-4 | TGTGCCAGCAGCCATCAGGGGGGGAGCACAGATACGCAGTATTTT | CASSHQGGSTDTQYF
- | TRBJ1-1 | few | TRBV9 | TGTGCCAGCAGCGTAGGATCTTCAGGGTCCACTGAAGCTTTCTTT | CASSVGSSGSTEAFF
- | TRBJ1-5 | - | TRBV12-3/TRBV12-4 | TGTGCCAGAGAGGACACCTATAGCAATCAGCCCCAGCATTTT | CAREDTYSNQPQHF
- | TRBJ2-1 | few | TRBV4-3 | TGCGCCAGCAGCCAAGAGGAGTCGTGGAAGGGTGCTGAGCAGTTCTTC | CASSQEESWKGAEQFF
- | TRBJ1-1 | - | TRBV3-1 | TGTGCCAGCAGCCAGGAGGGTGCAGACACTGAAGCTTTCTTT | CASSQEGADTEAFF
TRBD2 | TRBJ2-7 | few | TRBV27 | TGTGCCAGCAGTCCCTTGGGGGGGGAGCAGTACTTC | CASSPLGGEQYF
- | TRBJ1-5 | many | TRBV29-1 | TGCAGCGCCCTTCCCGGGGGTAATCAGCCCCAGCATTTT | CSALPGGNQPQHF
TRBD1 | TRBJ1-4 | few | TRBV6-6 | TGTGCCAGCAGTTACTCGAACAGGGGAGATGAAAAACTGTTTTTT | CASSYSNRGDEKLFF
- | TRBJ2-6 | few | TRBV10-3 | TGTGCCATCGCAGGGGCCGGGGCCAACGTCCTGACTTTC | CAIAGAGANVLTF
TRBD2 | TRBJ2-3 | few | TRBV6-5 | TGTGCCACCGGACTAGCGGGGGGGGCGGATACGCAGTATTTT | CATGLAGGADTQYF
- | TRBJ1-3 | few | TRBV7-9 | TGTGCCAGCAGCAACAGGGACACCATATATTTT | CASSNRDTIYF
- | TRBJ1-1 | few | TRBV4-3 | TGCGCCAGCAGCCTAGAAAGTCAGAACACTGAAGCTTTCTTT | CASSLESQNTEAFF
TRBD1 | TRBJ2-5 | few | TRBV6-2/TRBV6-3 | TGTGCCAGCAGCCTTTACGTTACAGGGGGCCAAGAGACCCAGTACTTC | CASSLYVTGGQETQYF
TRBD1 | TRBJ2-2 | - | TRBV20-1 | TGCAGTGCTAGAGCCGGGACAGGGGCCGGGGAGCTGTTTTTT | CSARAGTGAGELFF
- | TRBJ1-2 | - | TRBV27 | TGTGCCAGCAGTTTCTTACAGAACAGTGGCTACACCTTC | CASSFLQNSGYTF
- | TRBJ1-1 | - | TRBV7-9 | TGTGCCAGCAGCTTAAGACAGAAAAGCACTGAAGCTTTCTTT | CASSLRQKSTEAFF
TRBD1 | TRBJ1-3 | - | TRBV9 | TGTGCCAGCAGCGCCCACGCGGGACAGGGCTCTGGAAACACCATATATTTT | CASSAHAGQGSGNTIYF
- | TRBJ2-7 | few | TRBV14 | TGTGCCAGCAGCCAAGCCGTTGCCTACGAGCAGTACTTC | CASSQAVAYEQYF
- | TRBJ1-2 | - | TRBV10-3 | TGTGCCATCAGTGACAGGGTTCGGGACTATGGCTACACCTTC | CAISDRVRDYGYTF
- | TRBJ1-2 | few | TRBV29-1 | TGCAGCGTTGAAAGGCCAGCTAACTATGGCTACACCTTC | CSVERPANYGYTF
- | TRBJ1-2 | - | TRBV12-3/TRBV12-4 | TGTGCCAGCAGAGGTAGTCAGGGGCCGACCTATGGCTACACCTTC | CASRGSQGPTYGYTF
TRBD1 | TRBJ2-1 | few | TRBV12-3/TRBV12-4 | TGTGCCAGCAGTGACACAGGGGGTAGAGGGAATGAGCAGTTCTTC | CASSDTGGRGNEQFF
- | TRBJ2-5 | - | TRBV6-2/TRBV6-3 | TGTGCCAGCAGCCCGACCTCAAACCAAGAGACCCAGTACTTC | CASSPTSNQETQYF
TRBD2 | TRBJ2-3 | many | TRBV11-2 | TGTGCCAGCAGCCCAACTAGCGGGGGGCGCTCTAGCACAGATACGCAGTATTTT | CASSPTSGGRSSTDTQYF
- | TRBJ2-3 | few | TRBV7-9 | TGTGCCAGCAGCTTGACACTAGACCAAGATACGCAGTATTTT | CASSLTLDQDTQYF
- | TRBJ2-7 | many | TRBV19 | TGTGCCAGTAGTACCTCGAAGAACTCCTACGAGCAGTACTTC | CASSTSKNSYEQYF
- | TRBJ2-2 | few | TRBV12-3/TRBV12-4 | TGTGCCAGCAGATTCGATGCGAACACCGGGGAGCTGTTTTTT | CASRFDANTGELFF
- | TRBJ2-5 | few | TRBV20-1 | TGCAGTGCTAGTCATCAAGAGACCCAGTACTTC | CSASHQETQYF
TRBD2 | TRBJ2-5 | few | TRBV28 | TGTGCCAGCAGTCTTAGCGGGGCGACGTACCAAGAGACCCAGTACTTC | CASSLSGATYQETQYF
- | TRBJ1-3 | - | TRBV7-2 | TGTGCCAGCAGCTTAGTGGCCGGGTTAGGAAACACCATATATTTT | CASSLVAGLGNTIYF